A single sample is the source of the 7 T cell receptor beta chains below, sequenced in a study of blood T cell repertoires in COVID-19. TCRdb's table, derived via immunoSEQ multiplex PCR, lists solely in-frame clones and lacks some. The data show 180,000 or so clones, with approximately 85% seen just once and approximately 1.3% held by the top ten. Sequencing was done on a sample of peripheral blood. The origin of the receptors is a man aged 55 to 69 who had recovered from COVID-19.

The V call is TRBV6-5, the J call TRBJ1-1; D possibly corresponds to TRBD1 (5 bases). CDR3 length equals 14 residues. Germline V CDR1 and CDR2: MNHEY, SVGAGI. Between the trimmed V and J ends, which lost 5 bases and 6 bases, there was a span of 16 bases. The CDR3 nucleotides are TGTGCCAGCAGTATAGGACGGACAACGGCTGAAGCTTTCTTT. Protein: CASSIGRTTAEAFF.

This clone has a handful of counts. The rearrangement links TRBV27 to TRBJ2-4; 7 bases fit TRBD2. This CDR3 comprises 13 residues. The germline V gene has CDR1 MNHEY and CDR2 SMNVEV (reference sequence). The V and J ends lost 6 bases and 8 bases, in that order; junction bases with no gene match: 7. DNA of the CDR3: TGTGCCAGCAGGGGCAGGGAGGGGCACATTCAGTACTTC. This codes for CASRGREGHIQYF.

The rearrangement links TRBV7-6 to TRBJ2-2; TRBD1 matches at 9 bases. Germline V gene data show CDR1 as SGHVS and CDR2 as FNYEAQ. After removal of 5 bases from V and 2 bases from J, the junction contained 3 bases not matched to a gene. This CDR3 is built from 15 residues. Here the CDR3 reads CASSVTGGNTGELFF. The DNA for the CDR3 is TGTGCCAGCAGCGTGACAGGGGGAAACACCGGGGAGCTGTTTTTT. The variable domain in full, with the rest retrieved from reference TRBV7-6 and TRBJ2-2, is GAGVSQSPRYKVTKRGQDVALRCDPISGHVSLYWYRQALGQGPEFLTYFNYEAQQDKSGLPNDRFSAERPEGSISTLTIQRTEQRDSAMYRCASSVTGGNTGELFFGEGSRLTVL.

The CDR3 DNA sequence: TGTGCCAGCAGCTCCCCGGGGGGTGCTAGCGGGGGGAGCACAGATACGCAGTATTTT. Amino acids: CASSSPGGASGGSTDTQYF. The rearrangement uses TRBV7-9 and TRBJ2-3; 11 bases are a match to TRBD2. This CDR3 has 19 residues. Trimming took 4 bases from V and 0 from J; bases not matched to a gene: 12. Germline V CDR1 and CDR2: SEHNR, FQNEAQ (reference sequence).

The chain uses TRBV9 and TRBJ2-1; D unclear. The V gene lost 4 bases and the J gene lost 9 bases, with 14 bases spanning the gap. This CDR3 contains 13 residues. Germline lookup yields CDR1 SGDLS and CDR2 YYNGEE. The CDR3 sequence: CASSLSTDLEQFF. The CDR3 DNA is TGTGCCAGCAGCCTAAGTACAGATCTTGAGCAGTTCTTC.

The CDR3 bases are TGTGCCAGCAGCAGGGGAGGAGGCACCATATATTTT. It specifies CASSRGGGTIYF. V is TRBV9 and J is TRBJ1-3, with TRBD1 as a possible D gene (5 bases). V lost 4 bases, J lost 9 bases, and 11 bases lay in between. The CDR3 is 12 residues long. The germline CDR1 and CDR2 sequences are SGDLS and YYNGEE.

This chain connects TRBV7-4 to TRBJ1-5; D remains unclear. Germline-derived CDR1 and CDR2 are SGHVT and SQSDAQ. Trimming took off 5 bases at V and 7 bases at J, with 18 bases between the two ends. The CDR3 extends over 15 amino acids. The CDR3 reads CASSMVGSPGQPQHF. The CDR3 nucleotides are TGTGCCAGCAGCATGGTTGGGAGCCCGGGGCAGCCCCAGCATTTT.